These 19 T cell receptor beta chains share one sample of origin, sequenced in a study of blood T cell repertoires in COVID-19. This table comes from immunoSEQ multiplex PCR, and its TCRdb copy is limited to in-frame clones, with some not included. The sample carries some 150,000 clones, around nine tenths recorded once. Sequenced input: peripheral blood. Source of these receptors: a man younger than 35 with active or convalescent COVID-19.

This clone was counted only a few times. The gene calls are TRBV7-2 and TRBJ2-1; 12 nucleotides align to TRBD2. V lost 3 bases, J lost 5 bases, and 11 bases stayed unmatched. Germline values: CDR1 SGHTA, CDR2 FQGNSA. The CDR3 has 18 amino acids. The CDR3: CASSLFFRLAGDHNEQFF. CDR3 DNA sequence: TGTGCCAGCAGCTTGTTCTTTAGACTAGCGGGAGACCACAATGAGCAGTTCTTC.

The V gene is TRBV7-2, the J gene TRBJ2-2; TRBD2 matches at 9 bases. Germline values: CDR1 SGHTA, CDR2 FQGNSA. The trim removed 5 bases at V and 2 bases at J, leaving 12 bases unmatched. This CDR3 is 18 amino acids long. The CDR3 DNA is TGTGCCAGCAGCCCCAGGTTAGCGGGAGATCTTAACACCGGGGAGCTGTTTTTT. The encoded protein is CASSPRLAGDLNTGELFF.

V gene TRBV10-2 combines with J gene TRBJ1-1; 7 bases map to TRBD1. Germline CDR1 WSHSY, CDR2 SAAADI. The CDR3 covers 16 residues. V was clipped by 4 bases and J by 0 bases; unmatched bases: 8. CDR3: CASSGTGVRVNTEAFF. The CDR3 nucleotides are TGCGCCAGCAGTGGGACAGGAGTGCGCGTGAACACTGAAGCTTTCTTT.

This clone was counted a single time. V gene TRBV7-2 combines with J gene TRBJ1-5; D not resolved. The CDR3 is 17 residues long. Germline V gene lookup returns CDR1 SGHTA and CDR2 FQGNSA. The V and J ends lost 1 base and 0 bases respectively, with 13 bases between them. This CDR3 reads CASSLEWAGNSNQPQHF. Written as DNA, the CDR3 is TGTGCCAGCAGCTTAGAATGGGCGGGGAATAGCAATCAGCCCCAGCATTTT.

The chain recombines TRBV4-1 with TRBJ2-7; 9 nucleotides agree with TRBD1. The CDR3 contains 15 residues. Germline assignment: CDR1 MGHRA and CDR2 YSYEKL. Unmatched junction bases numbered 9, after V lost 4 bases and J lost 5 bases. The CDR3 loop reads CASSPVQQGAHEQYF. The DNA for the CDR3 is TGCGCCAGCAGCCCAGTACAACAGGGGGCGCACGAGCAGTACTTC.

This clone showed up just once. The J gene is TRBJ2-7, the V gene TRBV18; no reliable D call. CDR1 is KGHSH and CDR2 is LQKENI in the germline V gene. The CDR3 has 13 residues. Trimming took off 2 bases at V and 4 bases at J, with 9 bases between the two ends. The CDR3, as DNA: TGTGCCAGCTCACCATTTTCGGGTTACGAGCAGTACGTC. Protein product: CASSPFSGYEQYV.

V is TRBV6-5 and J is TRBJ1-1; tentatively, D is TRBD1 (6 bases). Trimming pared 6 bases from V and 1 base from J, leaving 9 bases between. The germline V gene has CDR1 MNHEY and CDR2 SVGAGI. The CDR3 is 13 residues long. The CDR3 is CASRLGQNTEAFF. In nucleotides, the CDR3 is TGTGCCAGCAGGCTGGGACAGAACACTGAAGCTTTCTTT.

This clone was observed at least ten times. This sequence joins TRBV4-1 and TRBJ1-6, with D unresolved. Germline V gives CDR1 MGHRA, CDR2 YSYEKL. The CDR3 totals 15 residues. V was cut by 2 bases and J by 7 bases, with 12 bases left in between. CDR3 coding DNA: TGCGCCAGCAGCCAACCGGGAGTAATAAATTCACCCCTCCACTTT. Translated, it gives CASSQPGVINSPLHF.

Only a few counts were recorded for this clone. CDR3 in amino acids: CASSLGGTGNSPLHF. CDR3 sequence (DNA): TGCGCCAGCAGCTTGGGGGGGACAGGAAACTCACCCCTCCACTTT. V and J are TRBV5-1 and TRBJ1-6; 8 positions agree with TRBD1. The CDR3 covers 15 residues. Germline-derived CDR1 and CDR2 are SGHRS and YFSETQ. V gave up 0 bases and J gave up 10 bases; unmatched junction bases: 6. Complete variable domain (other parts from reference TRBV5-1 and TRBJ1-6): KAGVTQTPRYLIKTRGQQVTLSCSPISGHRSVSWYQQTPGQGLQFLFEYFSETQRNKGNFPGRFSGRQFSNSRSEMNVSTLELGDSALYLCASSLGGTGNSPLHFGNGTRLTVT.

This clone has only a few counts. The rearrangement joins TRBV5-1 to TRBJ1-1; 9 positions match TRBD1. Looked up from germline, CDR1 is SGHRS and CDR2 is YFSETQ. V was pared by 1 base and J by 4 bases, with 8 bases of the junction left unmatched. The CDR3 spans 16 residues. The CDR3 reads CASSLSGDRVSTEAFF. For the CDR3, the DNA is TGCGCCAGCAGCTTGAGTGGGGACAGGGTATCCACTGAAGCTTTCTTT. Together with reference TRBV5-1 and TRBJ1-1, the CDR3 gives the full variable domain: KAGVTQTPRYLIKTRGQQVTLSCSPISGHRSVSWYQQTPGQGLQFLFEYFSETQRNKGNFPGRFSGRQFSNSRSEMNVSTLELGDSALYLCASSLSGDRVSTEAFFGQGTRLTVV.

This chain uses TRBV18 with TRBJ2-5, with 8 positions matching TRBD1. With 3 bases clipped from V and 1 base from J, the junction kept 1 base outside the gene matches. Looked up from germline, CDR1 is KGHSH and CDR2 is LQKENI. The CDR3 has 14 amino acids. CDR3 DNA: TGTGCCAGCTCACCGGACAGGGCCCAAGAGACCCAGTACTTC. This gives the protein CASSPDRAQETQYF.

The sample holds one count of this clone. The rearrangement joins TRBV11-3 to TRBJ2-7, with TRBD1 identical over 7 bases. V shed 4 bases and J 4 bases; nucleotides not matched to a gene: 16. This CDR3 spans 17 amino acids. CDR1 is SGHNT, CDR2 YENEEA, per germline. CDR3 loop: CASSSTFLQGRGYEQYF. The DNA for the CDR3 is TGTGCCAGCAGCTCCACATTTCTACAGGGGAGAGGGTACGAGCAGTACTTC.

This chain connects TRBV19 to TRBJ2-3; D is possibly TRBD1 (7 bases). Germline V CDR1 and CDR2: LNHDA, SQIVND (reference sequence). Trimming removed 5 bases from V and 3 bases from J, with 21 bases in between. The CDR3 consists of 17 residues. The CDR3 DNA follows: TGTGCCAGTAGTCCAAACAGGGGAAGGACTATGACAGATACGCAGTATTTT. This codes for CASSPNRGRTMTDTQYF.

The chain recombines TRBV5-1 with TRBJ2-5, with 8 bases identical to TRBD2. The CDR3 runs to 15 residues. After removal of 0 bases from V and 3 bases from J, the junction contained 4 bases not matched to a gene. CDR1 and CDR2 (germline): SGHRS, YFSETQ. CDR3 nucleotides: TGCGCCAGCAGCTTGGAGGGAGCGGGGGAAGAGACCCAGTACTTC. Translating gives CASSLEGAGEETQYF.

Note on this clone: One end of the junction fails to match germline, which may point to a read error. The chain carries TRBV5-1 and TRBJ2-1; 11 positions agree with TRBD2. The CDR3 is 16 amino acids. The germline V gene has CDR1 SGHRS and CDR2 YFSETQ. CDR3 bases: TGCGCCAGCAGTTCCAATCCAGGACTAGCGGGCACGAGGGATATCTTC. As protein: CASSSNPGLAGTRDIF.

V is TRBV28 and J is TRBJ1-1; D is ambiguous. V lost 6 bases to trimming and J lost 2 bases, with 13 bases between them. This CDR3 region has 14 residues. Germline V gene sequence: CDR1 MDHEN, CDR2 SYDVKM. CDR3 sequence reads: CASRSTEINTEAFF. The CDR3 DNA reads as TGTGCCAGCAGGTCAACAGAGATTAACACTGAAGCTTTCTTT.

The chain links TRBV4-3 to TRBJ2-2; 7 bases fit TRBD2. Germline assignment: CDR1 LGHNA and CDR2 YSLEER. The CDR3 covers 17 residues. J lost 7 bases, V lost 6 bases, and 17 bases had no gene match. This CDR3 reads CASRESSGDPVGGELFF. CDR3 sequence (DNA): TGCGCCAGCAGGGAGTCAAGCGGGGACCCAGTCGGCGGGGAGCTGTTTTTT.

The gene calls are TRBV27 and TRBJ1-1; D gene ambiguous. The CDR3 loop spans 15 amino acids. V lost 5 bases and J 2 bases, leaving 15 bases between the germline ends. The germline CDR1 and CDR2 sequences are MNHEY and SMNVEV (reference sequence). The CDR3 DNA follows: TGTGCCAGCAGTGAACTCTCCGGGGTTAACACTGAAGCTTTCTTT. This gives the protein CASSELSGVNTEAFF.

The chain employs TRBV7-9 and TRBJ2-2; D might be TRBD1 (6 bases). The germline V gene encodes CDR1 SEHNR and CDR2 FQNEAQ (reference sequence). V was clipped by 1 base and J by 5 bases, with 14 bases between them. There are 16 residues in the CDR3. DNA of the CDR3: TGTGCCAGCAGCTTAGACAACAGGGTCAAGACCGGGGAGCTGTTTTTT. Translated: CASSLDNRVKTGELFF.